The rows below give T cell receptor beta chains drawn from one sample of a study of blood T cells in healthy people across ages. Using its own MiXCR run on the 5' RACE reads, TCRdb lists one record per CDR3 protein. The sample has roughly 830,000 distinct CDR3 sequences, around 68% seen once. The sequenced sample consisted of blood. These receptor sequences come from a man aged 25-45 years in good health. The CDR3 runs from the conserved cysteine through the conserved F or W. Fields, in order: D gene, J gene, V gene, CDR3 protein. The D gene is left open where the match is weak.

NA TRBJ2-1 TRBV6-5 CASSWRGAGYNEQFF
NA TRBJ2-5 TRBV20-1 CSARITETQYF
NA TRBJ2-2 TRBV4-3 CASSHSLEAGELFF
TRBD2 TRBJ2-7 TRBV10-3 CAISPTSGGFNERYF
TRBD2 TRBJ2-1 TRBV12-3/TRBV12-4 CASSLVGAGGRYNEQFF
NA TRBJ2-5 TRBV5-1 CASSLTGELREQYF
NA TRBJ2-7 TRBV6-5 CASSYRQGPYEQYF
TRBD2 TRBJ2-1 TRBV2 CASSWDGTSENEQFF
NA TRBJ1-5 TRBV12-3/TRBV12-4 CASSYRVPQPQHF
NA TRBJ2-4 TRBV6-2/TRBV6-3 CASSDQGRMQYF
NA NA TRBV20-1 CSATTEVGETQYF
NA TRBJ2-1 TRBV3-1 CASRFAGTNNEQFF
TRBD1 TRBJ2-1 TRBV4-3 CASSPPGQGYNEQFF
TRBD2 TRBJ2-3 TRBV5-1 CASSPWGGGTDTQYF
TRBD2 TRBJ2-3 TRBV20-1 CSARGIGAGGGSTDTQYF
TRBD2 TRBJ2-1 TRBV29-1 CSVRGGGDEQFF
NA TRBJ1-1 TRBV29-1 CSVEEARDTEAFF
TRBD1 TRBJ1-2 TRBV2 CASSAVRDRGAGYTF
TRBD1 TRBJ2-7 TRBV20-1 CSATDRGRYEQYF
NA TRBJ2-7 TRBV7-9 CASSPLLSSYEQYF
TRBD2 TRBJ2-7 TRBV4-2 CASSQGGGVEQYF
NA TRBJ2-1 TRBV9 CASSVVSHEQFF
NA TRBJ1-6 TRBV10-3 CAISESLVTRSPLHF
TRBD2 TRBJ2-7 TRBV5-1 CASSARAGAFYEQYF
NA TRBJ2-1 TRBV12-5 CASGREGPSQNEQFF
TRBD2 TRBJ2-3 TRBV5-1 CAGRSLGTSSRTDTQYF
NA TRBJ2-3 TRBV10-3 CAISVGLGTDTQYF
NA NA TRBV14 CASSQDPRGPYEQYF
TRBD2 TRBJ2-1 TRBV6-2/TRBV6-3 CASTWGGSYNEQFF
NA TRBJ1-4 TRBV28 CASSRGGQREKLFF
NA TRBJ2-4 TRBV2 CASSEAPRLAQNIQYF
TRBD1 TRBJ2-7 TRBV20-1 CSARTGQGSSYEQYF
NA TRBJ2-3 TRBV20-1 CSARPGVGTYTDTQYF
NA TRBJ2-1 TRBV28 CASSFMTTYNEQFF
NA TRBJ2-1 TRBV7-2 CASADLSSYNEQFF
TRBD1 TRBJ2-3 TRBV6-1 CAGTDRGGTDTQYF
NA NA TRBV19 CASSEVVRETQYF